This T cell receptor (beta chain) was identified during a study of T cell changes during pregnancy in multiple sclerosis. Germline V lookup: CDR1 LNHDA, CDR2 SQIVND (reference sequence). The CDR3 totals 13 residues. V was clipped by 6 bases and J by 8 bases, with 13 bases between them. Clones were read by immunoSEQ multiplex PCR, and TCRdb kept only the in-frame ones, dropping some. The data hold some 60,000 clones, with approximately 87% observed a single time. Sequencing was done on a sample of peripheral blood from another person, used as feeder cells. This clonotype was sampled from a human donor whose cells served as feeder cells for cultures in a pregnancy study. The gene calls are TRBV19 and TRBJ2-2; D gene unclear. The CDR3 sequence: CASRQGSIGELFF. The CDR3 bases are TGTGCCAGTAGACAAGGCAGTATTGGGGAGCTGTTTTTT.